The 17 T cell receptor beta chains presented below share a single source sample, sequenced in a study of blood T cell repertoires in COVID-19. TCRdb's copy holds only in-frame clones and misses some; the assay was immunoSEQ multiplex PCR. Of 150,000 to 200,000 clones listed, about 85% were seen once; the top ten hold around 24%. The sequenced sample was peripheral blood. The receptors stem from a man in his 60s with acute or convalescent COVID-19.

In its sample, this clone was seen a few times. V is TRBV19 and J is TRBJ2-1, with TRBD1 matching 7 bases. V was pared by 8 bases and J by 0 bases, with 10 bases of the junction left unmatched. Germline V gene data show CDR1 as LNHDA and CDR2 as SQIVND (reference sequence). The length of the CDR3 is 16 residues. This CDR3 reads CASVSGQASSYNEQFF. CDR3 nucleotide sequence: TGTGCCAGTGTTTCTGGACAGGCGAGCTCCTACAATGAGCAGTTCTTC.

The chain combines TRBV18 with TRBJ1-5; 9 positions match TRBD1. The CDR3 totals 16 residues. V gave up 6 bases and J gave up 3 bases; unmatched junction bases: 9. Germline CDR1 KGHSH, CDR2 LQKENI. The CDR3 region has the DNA TGTGCCAGCTCCCAAGGGACAGGGCTAGTCAATCAGCCCCAGCATTTT. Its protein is CASSQGTGLVNQPQHF.

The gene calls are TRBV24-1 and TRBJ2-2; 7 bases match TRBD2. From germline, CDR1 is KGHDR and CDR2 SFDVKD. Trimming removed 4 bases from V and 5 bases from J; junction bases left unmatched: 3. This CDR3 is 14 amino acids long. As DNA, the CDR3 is TGTGCCACCAGTGAGGGGGGGAGGACCGGGGAGCTGTTTTTT. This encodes CATSEGGRTGELFF.

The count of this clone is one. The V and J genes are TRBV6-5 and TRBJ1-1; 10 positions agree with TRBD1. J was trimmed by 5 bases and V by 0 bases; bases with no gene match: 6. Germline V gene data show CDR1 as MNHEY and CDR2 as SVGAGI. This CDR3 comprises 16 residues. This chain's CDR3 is CASSYSRGTGETEAFF. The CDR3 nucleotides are TGTGCCAGCAGTTACTCTCGGGGGACAGGGGAAACTGAAGCTTTCTTT.

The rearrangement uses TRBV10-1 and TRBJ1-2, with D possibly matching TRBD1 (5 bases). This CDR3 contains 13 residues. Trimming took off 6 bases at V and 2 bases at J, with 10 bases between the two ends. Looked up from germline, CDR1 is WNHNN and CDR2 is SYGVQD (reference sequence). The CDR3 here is CASSLDTNYGYTF. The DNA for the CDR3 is TGCGCCAGCAGCCTGGACACGAACTATGGCTACACCTTC.

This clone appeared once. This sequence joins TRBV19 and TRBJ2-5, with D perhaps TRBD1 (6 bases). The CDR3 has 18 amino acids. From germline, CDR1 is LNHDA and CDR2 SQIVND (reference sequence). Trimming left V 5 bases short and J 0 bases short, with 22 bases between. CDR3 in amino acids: CASSPRRGQLRYQETQYF. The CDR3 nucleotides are TGTGCCAGTAGTCCCCGTCGGGGACAACTCCGTTACCAAGAGACCCAGTACTTC. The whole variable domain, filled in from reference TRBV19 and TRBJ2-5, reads DGGITQSPKYLFRKEGQNVTLSCEQNLNHDAMYWYRQDPGQGLRLIYYSQIVNDFQKGDIAEGYSVSREKKESFPLTVTSAQKNPTAFYLCASSPRRGQLRYQETQYFGPGTRLLVL.

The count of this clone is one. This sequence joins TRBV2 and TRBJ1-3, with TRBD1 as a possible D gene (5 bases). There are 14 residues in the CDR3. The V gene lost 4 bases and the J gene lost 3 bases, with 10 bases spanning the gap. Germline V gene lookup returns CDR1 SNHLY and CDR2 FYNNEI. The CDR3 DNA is TGTGCCAGCAGTGTTGAAGGGGATGGAAACACCATATATTTT. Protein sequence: CASSVEGDGNTIYF. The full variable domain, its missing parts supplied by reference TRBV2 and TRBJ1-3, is EPEVTQTPSHQVTQMGQEVILRCVPISNHLYFYWYRQILGQKVEFLVSFYNNEISEKSEIFDDQFSVERPDGSNFTLKIRSTKLEDSAMYFCASSVEGDGNTIYFGEGSWLTVV.

The CDR3 DNA sequence: TGTGCCATCCGGACAGGGGAGAACACCGGGGAGCTGTTTTTT. Its protein is CAIRTGENTGELFF. V usage is TRBV10-3 and J usage is TRBJ2-2; TRBD1 aligns across 9 bases. The trim removed 8 bases at V and 1 base at J, leaving 2 bases unmatched. The CDR3 covers 14 residues. Looked up from germline, CDR1 is ENHRY and CDR2 is SYGVKD.

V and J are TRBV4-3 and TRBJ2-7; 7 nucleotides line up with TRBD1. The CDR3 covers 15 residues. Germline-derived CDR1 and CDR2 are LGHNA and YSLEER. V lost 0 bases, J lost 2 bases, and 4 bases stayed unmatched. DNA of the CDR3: TGCGCCAGCAGCCAAGAACGGCAGGGGGCCTACGAGCAGTACTTC. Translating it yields CASSQERQGAYEQYF.

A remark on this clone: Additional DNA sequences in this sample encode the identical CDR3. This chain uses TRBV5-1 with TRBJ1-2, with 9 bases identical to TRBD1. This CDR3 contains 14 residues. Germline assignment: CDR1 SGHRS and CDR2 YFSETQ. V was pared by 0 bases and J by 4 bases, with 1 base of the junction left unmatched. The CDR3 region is CASSLEGQGYGYTF. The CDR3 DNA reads TGCGCCAGCAGCTTGGAGGGACAGGGCTATGGCTACACCTTC.

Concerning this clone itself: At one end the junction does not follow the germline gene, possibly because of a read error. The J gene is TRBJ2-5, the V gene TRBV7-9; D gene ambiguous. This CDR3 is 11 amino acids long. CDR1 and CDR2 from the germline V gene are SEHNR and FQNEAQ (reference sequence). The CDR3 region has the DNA TGTGCCAGCAGCTTCCAAGAGACTCAGTACTTC. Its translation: CASSFQETQYF.

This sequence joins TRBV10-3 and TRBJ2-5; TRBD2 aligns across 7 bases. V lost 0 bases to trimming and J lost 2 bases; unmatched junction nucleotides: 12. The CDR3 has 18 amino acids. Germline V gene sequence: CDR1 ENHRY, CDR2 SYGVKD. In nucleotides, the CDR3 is TGTGCCATCAGTGAGTCGGGTGCTGTTAGCGGGCAACAAGAGACCCAGTACTTC. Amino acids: CAISESGAVSGQQETQYF.

The CDR3 here is CASSKRDNSPLHF. The CDR3 region has the DNA TGTGCCAGCAGTAAGAGGGATAATTCACCCCTCCACTTT. The gene calls are TRBV25-1 and TRBJ1-6; no firm D call. V was trimmed by 5 bases and J by 5 bases, leaving 7 bases between them. Germline V CDR1 and CDR2: MGHDK, SYGVNS. There are 13 residues in the CDR3.

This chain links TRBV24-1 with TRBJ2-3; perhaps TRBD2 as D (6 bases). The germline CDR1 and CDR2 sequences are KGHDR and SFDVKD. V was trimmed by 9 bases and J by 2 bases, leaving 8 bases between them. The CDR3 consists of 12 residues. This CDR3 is CATRDFTDTQYF. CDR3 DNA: TGTGCCACCCGGGACTTCACAGATACGCAGTATTTT.

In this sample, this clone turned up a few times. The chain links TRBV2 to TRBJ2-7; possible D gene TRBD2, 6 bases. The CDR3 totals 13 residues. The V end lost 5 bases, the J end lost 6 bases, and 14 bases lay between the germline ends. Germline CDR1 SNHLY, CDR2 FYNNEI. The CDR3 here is CASSPRREGEQYV. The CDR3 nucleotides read TGTGCCAGCAGTCCCAGGCGGGAAGGCGAGCAGTACGTC.

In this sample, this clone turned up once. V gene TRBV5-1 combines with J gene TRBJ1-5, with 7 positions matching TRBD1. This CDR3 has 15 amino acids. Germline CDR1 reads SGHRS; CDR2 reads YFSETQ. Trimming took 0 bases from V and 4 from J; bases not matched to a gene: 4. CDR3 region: CASSLAGGRNQPQHF. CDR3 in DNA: TGCGCCAGCAGCTTGGCAGGGGGACGTAATCAGCCCCAGCATTTT.

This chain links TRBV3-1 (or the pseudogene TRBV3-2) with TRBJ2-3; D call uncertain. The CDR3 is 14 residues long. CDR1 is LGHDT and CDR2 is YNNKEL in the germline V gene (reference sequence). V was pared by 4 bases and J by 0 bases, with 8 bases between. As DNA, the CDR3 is TGTGCCAGCAGCCCCTTAACTAGCACAGATACGCAGTATTTT. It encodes CASSPLTSTDTQYF.